A selection of T cell receptor beta chains follows, all from one sample in a study of cytomegalovirus exposure and HLA in healthy donors. Using immunoSEQ multiplex PCR, the repertoire was profiled, and TCRdb retains in-frame clones only, with some absent. The sample has 150,000 to 200,000 clones; roughly four fifths are singletons. The material sequenced was PBMCs. Receptors originate from a man younger than 35 in good health and CMV-seronegative. CDR3s include the opening cysteine and the closing phenylalanine or tryptophan. The order of the fields is J gene, D gene, clone size, V gene, CDR3 protein, CDR3 DNA. A D gene is named only where the DNA matches it firmly. Clone size is given for some rows only: seen once, a few or many times, or a class if the clone is expanded.

J gene: TRBJ1-1; D gene: NA; clone size: NA; V gene: TRBV15; CDR3 protein: CATSRVDTFYTEAFF; CDR3 DNA: TGTGCCACCAGCAGAGTGGACACTTTCTACACTGAAGCTTTCTTT
J gene: TRBJ2-1; D gene: NA; clone size: NA; V gene: TRBV19; CDR3 protein: CASSIDSGFAYNEQFF; CDR3 DNA: TGTGCCAGTAGTATAGATTCGGGATTCGCCTACAATGAGCAGTTCTTC
J gene: TRBJ1-4; D gene: NA; clone size: NA; V gene: TRBV19; CDR3 protein: CASSIPSGANEKLFF; CDR3 DNA: TGTGCCAGTAGTATCCCCTCAGGGGCTAATGAAAAACTGTTTTTT
J gene: TRBJ2-2; D gene: NA; clone size: NA; V gene: TRBV7-9; CDR3 protein: CASGGLAVNTGELFF; CDR3 DNA: TGTGCCAGCGGGGGGCTAGCGGTGAACACCGGGGAGCTGTTTTTT
J gene: TRBJ2-5; D gene: TRBD2; clone size: NA; V gene: TRBV28; CDR3 protein: CASREGLAVYQETQYF; CDR3 DNA: TGTGCCAGCAGGGAGGGACTAGCGGTGTACCAAGAGACCCAGTACTTC
J gene: TRBJ2-7; D gene: TRBD2; clone size: NA; V gene: TRBV28; CDR3 protein: CASTEPQPSGSGYEQYF; CDR3 DNA: TGTGCCAGTACCGAACCCCAACCGAGCGGGAGCGGCTACGAGCAGTACTTC
J gene: TRBJ1-1; D gene: NA; clone size: NA; V gene: TRBV27; CDR3 protein: CASSRRADNMNTEAFF; CDR3 DNA: TGTGCCAGCAGTCGCCGAGCAGACAACATGAACACTGAAGCTTTCTTT
J gene: TRBJ2-3; D gene: TRBD2; clone size: once; V gene: TRBV5-4; CDR3 protein: CASSPGGHPYGGTQYF; CDR3 DNA: TGTGCCAGCAGCCCGGGAGGCCACCCCTATGGAGGTACGCAGTATTTT
J gene: TRBJ1-2; D gene: TRBD1; clone size: NA; V gene: TRBV6-1; CDR3 protein: CASSPRDSNYGYTF; CDR3 DNA: TGTGCCAGCAGCCCACGGGACAGCAACTATGGCTACACCTTC
J gene: TRBJ2-3; D gene: TRBD2; clone size: once; V gene: TRBV29-1; CDR3 protein: CSGEGLAGEDTQYF; CDR3 DNA: TGCAGCGGCGAGGGGCTAGCGGGAGAAGATACGCAGTATTTT
J gene: TRBJ1-2; D gene: NA; clone size: NA; V gene: TRBV6-6; CDR3 protein: CASSNGQHNYGYTF; CDR3 DNA: TGTGCCAGCAGTAACGGACAGCATAACTATGGCTACACCTTC
J gene: TRBJ2-1; D gene: TRBD1; clone size: NA; V gene: TRBV2; CDR3 protein: CASLLTGDRNEQFF; CDR3 DNA: TGTGCCAGTTTATTGACAGGGGATCGAAATGAGCAGTTCTTC
J gene: TRBJ2-5; D gene: NA; clone size: NA; V gene: TRBV15; CDR3 protein: CATSRGTGKETQYF; CDR3 DNA: TGTGCCACCAGCAGGGGAACAGGCAAAGAGACCCAGTACTTC
J gene: TRBJ1-1; D gene: NA; clone size: NA; V gene: TRBV27; CDR3 protein: CASSRRAYTEAFF; CDR3 DNA: TGTGCCAGCAGTCGCAGGGCTTACACTGAAGCTTTCTTT
J gene: TRBJ2-7; D gene: NA; clone size: NA; V gene: TRBV7-2; CDR3 protein: CASSLMFEEVGEQYF; CDR3 DNA: TGTGCCAGCAGCTTAATGTTCGAGGAGGTGGGCGAGCAGTACTTC
J gene: TRBJ2-2; D gene: NA; clone size: NA; V gene: TRBV5-1; CDR3 protein: CASSPTRGSGELFF; CDR3 DNA: TGCGCCAGCAGTCCGACCCGGGGGTCCGGGGAGCTGTTTTTT
J gene: TRBJ2-3; D gene: TRBD2; clone size: NA; V gene: TRBV11-3; CDR3 protein: CASSYTAGGPPDTQYF; CDR3 DNA: TGTGCCAGCAGCTATACAGCGGGAGGGCCGCCAGATACGCAGTATTTT
J gene: TRBJ2-1; D gene: NA; clone size: NA; V gene: TRBV28; CDR3 protein: CASSHHGLDNEQFF; CDR3 DNA: TGTGCCAGCAGTCATCACGGACTCGACAATGAGCAGTTCTTC
J gene: TRBJ2-1; D gene: NA; clone size: few; V gene: TRBV7-8; CDR3 protein: CASSFQGFYNEQFF; CDR3 DNA: TGTGCCAGCAGCTTCCAGGGTTTTTACAATGAGCAGTTCTTC
J gene: TRBJ1-5; D gene: TRBD1; clone size: NA; V gene: TRBV4-3; CDR3 protein: CASSQDRGYDQPQHF; CDR3 DNA: TGCGCCAGCAGCCAGGACAGGGGATACGATCAGCCCCAGCATTTT
J gene: TRBJ2-7; D gene: TRBD2; clone size: NA; V gene: TRBV4-3; CDR3 protein: CASSQDRLAGIYEQYF; CDR3 DNA: TGCGCCAGCAGCCAAGACCGCCTAGCGGGGATATACGAGCAGTACTTC
J gene: TRBJ2-7; D gene: NA; clone size: NA; V gene: TRBV7-9; CDR3 protein: CASSLGEEPYEQYF; CDR3 DNA: TGTGCCAGCAGCTTGGGGGAGGAGCCTTACGAGCAGTACTTC
J gene: TRBJ1-5; D gene: NA; clone size: NA; V gene: TRBV29-1; CDR3 protein: CSAATPGSVPVHSNQPQHF; CDR3 DNA: TGCAGCGCCGCCACCCCGGGGTCCGTCCCCGTTCATAGCAATCAGCCCCAGCATTTT
J gene: TRBJ2-1; D gene: NA; clone size: once; V gene: TRBV2; CDR3 protein: CASMGTSPEQFF; CDR3 DNA: TGTGCCAGCATGGGAACTAGTCCTGAGCAGTTCTTC
J gene: TRBJ2-1; D gene: NA; clone size: NA; V gene: TRBV2; CDR3 protein: CASGPPSDHNEQFF; CDR3 DNA: TGTGCCAGCGGGCCGCCCTCTGACCACAATGAGCAGTTCTTC
J gene: TRBJ1-4; D gene: NA; clone size: NA; V gene: TRBV5-6; CDR3 protein: CASTTTAAGTRYEKLFF; CDR3 DNA: TGTGCCAGCACCACCACTGCGGCCGGGACAAGATATGAAAAACTGTTTTTT
J gene: TRBJ2-7; D gene: NA; clone size: NA; V gene: TRBV19; CDR3 protein: CASSIGNGRHYEQYF; CDR3 DNA: TGTGCCAGTAGTATCGGCAATGGGAGGCACTACGAGCAGTACTTC
J gene: TRBJ1-5; D gene: NA; clone size: NA; V gene: TRBV19; CDR3 protein: CASSVDRNQPQHF; CDR3 DNA: TGTGCCAGTAGTGTAGACAGGAATCAGCCCCAGCATTTT
J gene: TRBJ1-5; D gene: NA; clone size: NA; V gene: TRBV2; CDR3 protein: CASSSLRSNQPQHF; CDR3 DNA: TGTGCCAGCAGTTCCTTGAGGAGCAATCAGCCCCAGCATTTT
J gene: TRBJ1-2; D gene: NA; clone size: once; V gene: TRBV29-1; CDR3 protein: CSVEEASYGYTF; CDR3 DNA: TGCAGCGTTGAAGAGGCTAGCTATGGCTACACCTTC
J gene: TRBJ2-7; D gene: TRBD1; clone size: NA; V gene: TRBV9; CDR3 protein: CASSASPTGGSYEQYF; CDR3 DNA: TGTGCCAGCAGCGCGTCCCCGACAGGGGGCTCCTACGAGCAGTACTTC
J gene: TRBJ1-2; D gene: TRBD1; clone size: NA; V gene: TRBV6-5; CDR3 protein: CASSYSAGGHYGYTF; CDR3 DNA: TGTGCCAGCAGTTACTCGGCAGGGGGCCACTATGGCTACACCTTC
J gene: TRBJ1-3; D gene: NA; clone size: NA; V gene: TRBV5-4; CDR3 protein: CARSRGPGNTIYF; CDR3 DNA: TGTGCCAGGAGTAGGGGCCCTGGAAACACCATATATTTT
J gene: TRBJ2-1; D gene: NA; clone size: NA; V gene: TRBV6-5; CDR3 protein: CASSRRESYNEQFF; CDR3 DNA: TGTGCCAGCAGCCGGCGGGAAAGCTACAATGAGCAGTTCTTC
J gene: TRBJ2-7; D gene: TRBD2; clone size: NA; V gene: TRBV19; CDR3 protein: CASSIRLAAYEQYF; CDR3 DNA: TGTGCCAGTAGTATCCGGCTAGCGGCCTACGAGCAGTACTTC